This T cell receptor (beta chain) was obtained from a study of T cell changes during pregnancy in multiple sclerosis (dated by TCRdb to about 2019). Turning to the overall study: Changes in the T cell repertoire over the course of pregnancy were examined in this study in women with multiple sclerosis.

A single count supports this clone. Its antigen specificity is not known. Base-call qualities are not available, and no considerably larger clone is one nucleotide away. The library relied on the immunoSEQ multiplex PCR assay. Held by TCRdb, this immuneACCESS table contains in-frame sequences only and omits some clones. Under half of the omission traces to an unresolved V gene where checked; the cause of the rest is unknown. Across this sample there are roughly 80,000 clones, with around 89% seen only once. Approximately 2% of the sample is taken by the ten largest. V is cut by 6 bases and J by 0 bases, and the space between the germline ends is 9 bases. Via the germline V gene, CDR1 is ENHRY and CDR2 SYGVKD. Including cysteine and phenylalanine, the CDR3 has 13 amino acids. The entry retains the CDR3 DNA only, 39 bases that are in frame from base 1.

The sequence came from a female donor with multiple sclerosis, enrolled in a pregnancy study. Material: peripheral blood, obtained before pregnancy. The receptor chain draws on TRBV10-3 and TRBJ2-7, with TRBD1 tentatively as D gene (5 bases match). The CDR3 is CAIRRQSSYEQYF. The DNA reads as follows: TGTGCCATCAGGAGACAGAGCTCCTACGAGCAGTACTTC.